This T cell receptor (beta chain) derives from a study of monozygotic twins with inflammatory bowel disease. Using the 5' RACE reads, TCRdb records one entry per CDR3 protein without DNA. In all, the sample yields about 93,000 distinct CDR3 sequences. The sequenced material came from blood. The TCR was taken from a human donor with ulcerative colitis or Crohn's disease, or a healthy co-twin of an affected twin (not recorded which).

The CDR3 sequence is CSALRGRDQPQHF. The genes are TRBV20-1 and TRBJ1-5; the D call from TCRdb, TRBD1, cannot be confirmed without DNA. The CDR3 has 13 amino acids. The germline CDR1 and CDR2 sequences are DFQATT and SNEGSKA (reference sequence).